The 8 T cell receptor beta chains presented below share a single source sample, sequenced in a study of STAT5B mutations in CD4+ large granular lymphocyte leukemia. Profiled with immunoSEQ multiplex PCR; TCRdb holds only in-frame clones, not every one. The sample includes 30,000 to 40,000 clones, roughly 71% of them seen just once. The sample taken for sequencing was CD4+ T cells from blood buffy coats. Receptors originate from a human donor in good health.

The V and J genes are TRBV5-1 and TRBJ2-2; a possible D gene is TRBD2 (5 bases). Per the germline V gene, CDR1 is SGHRS and CDR2 is YFSETQ. Trimming removed 2 bases at V and 7 bases at J, with 15 bases between. This CDR3 spans 15 amino acids. The CDR3 coding sequence is TGCGCCAGCAGCTTCATAGAACGGGGAAACGGGGAGCTGTTTTTT. This gives the protein CASSFIERGNGELFF.

The sample holds a few counts of this clone. The chain combines TRBV7-9 with TRBJ2-7; D is unresolved. The CDR3 loop spans 12 amino acids. Trimming pared 5 bases from V and 2 bases from J, leaving 7 bases between. CDR1 is SEHNR, CDR2 FQNEAQ, per germline (reference sequence). CDR3: CASSTIAYEQYF. For the CDR3, the DNA is TGTGCCAGCAGCACGATCGCCTACGAGCAGTACTTC. The variable domain in full, completed from reference TRBV7-9 and TRBJ2-7, reads DTGVSQNPRHKITKRGQNVTFRCDPISEHNRLYWYRQTLGQGPEFLTYFQNEAQLEKSRLLSDRFSAERPKGSFSTLEIQRTEQGDSAMYLCASSTIAYEQYFGPGTRLTVT.

The chain has TRBV7-2 and TRBJ1-5, with TRBD1 matching 8 bases. This CDR3 region has 15 residues. Per germline, CDR1 SGHTA and CDR2 FQGNSA. V was pared by 4 bases and J by 3 bases, with 5 bases of the junction left unmatched. CDR3 coding DNA: TGTGCCAGCAGCTGGATGACAGGGGACAATCAGCCCCAGCATTTT. Translation: CASSWMTGDNQPQHF.

V is TRBV7-9 and J is TRBJ2-2; either TRBD1 or TRBD2 may fit D (5 bases each). Per germline, CDR1 SEHNR and CDR2 FQNEAQ (reference sequence). The CDR3 loop spans 15 amino acids. The germline V and J ends were trimmed by 5 bases and 0 bases, with 10 bases remaining between them. The DNA for the CDR3 is TGTGCCAGCAGCCCCGGGACGGCGAACACCGGGGAGCTGTTTTTT. Its translation: CASSPGTANTGELFF.

The chain has TRBV7-9 and TRBJ1-4; 9 nucleotides line up with TRBD1. With 3 bases clipped from V and 5 bases from J, the junction kept 1 base outside the gene matches. This CDR3 region has 14 residues. Germline V gene sequence: CDR1 SEHNR, CDR2 FQNEAQ (reference sequence). Here the CDR3 reads CASSFDRGNEKLFF. In nucleotides, the CDR3 is TGTGCCAGCAGCTTTGACAGGGGGAATGAAAAACTGTTTTTT. Combining the CDR3 with reference TRBV7-9 and TRBJ1-4 gives the whole variable domain DTGVSQNPRHKITKRGQNVTFRCDPISEHNRLYWYRQTLGQGPEFLTYFQNEAQLEKSRLLSDRFSAERPKGSFSTLEIQRTEQGDSAMYLCASSFDRGNEKLFFGSGTQLSVL.

The chain joins TRBV2 to TRBJ2-3, with 12 bases lining up with TRBD2. CDR1 is SNHLY, CDR2 FYNNEI, per germline. With V trimmed by 6 bases and J by 1 base, 5 bases remained unmatched. CDR3 length: 16 amino acids. CDR3 loop: CASSGRTSGGTDTQYF. The CDR3 DNA sequence: TGTGCCAGCAGCGGAAGGACTAGCGGGGGCACAGATACGCAGTATTTT.

The chain joins TRBV4-2 to TRBJ1-1; 9 bases align to TRBD1. Germline CDR1 reads LGHNA; CDR2 reads YNFKEQ. The CDR3 spans 15 residues. The J segment lost 6 bases and the V segment lost 4 bases, leaving 9 bases of the junction unmatched. The CDR3, as DNA: TGTGCCAGCAGCCGAGGGACAGGGTCGAGGGCTGAAGCTTTCTTT. Its translation: CASSRGTGSRAEAFF.

The J gene is TRBJ2-7, the V gene TRBV19; D call uncertain. The CDR3 consists of 15 residues. Germline CDR1 LNHDA, CDR2 SQIVND (reference sequence). The V and J ends lost 2 bases and 4 bases respectively, with 15 bases between them. DNA of the CDR3: TGTGCCAGTAGTATAAGGAGTACCTATAATTACGAGCAGTACTTC. It translates to CASSIRSTYNYEQYF. The whole variable domain, remainder taken from reference TRBV19 and TRBJ2-7, is DGGITQSPKYLFRKEGQNVTLSCEQNLNHDAMYWYRQDPGQGLRLIYYSQIVNDFQKGDIAEGYSVSREKKESFPLTVTSAQKNPTAFYLCASSIRSTYNYEQYFGPGTRLTVT.